A selection of T cell receptor beta chains follows, all from one sample in a study of blood T cell repertoires in COVID-19. Sequencing was performed with immunoSEQ multiplex PCR; in TCRdb, only in-frame clones are kept and a portion is missing. The sample lists around 160,000 clones; about 82% were seen once. Sequencing used peripheral blood. These receptors were collected from a woman aged 35 to 49 with active or convalescent COVID-19. Both conserved end residues are part of each CDR3. Each record gives: clone size, J gene, CDR3 length, D gene, V gene, CDR3 DNA, CDR3 protein. A D gene is named only where the DNA matches it firmly. Clone size is shown for a subset of rows, as once, few, many or a class of expanded clone.

- TRBJ2-5 15 - TRBV4-1 TGCGCCAGCAGCCATCTTGGGCGGGATCGAGAGACCCAGTACTTC CASSHLGRDRETQYF
- TRBJ1-2 13 - TRBV21-1 TGTGCCAGCAGCAATAGTCCCCCCTCCGAGGACACCTTC CASSNSPPSEDTF
- TRBJ1-1 14 - TRBV10-3 TGTGCCATCAGTGAGTCGAACGTGGGAGGAGAAGCTTTCTTT CAISESNVGGEAFF
- TRBJ1-2 14 - TRBV5-4 TGTGCCAGCAGCCCGGACAGCCCGACTGAGGGCTACACCTTC CASSPDSPTEGYTF
- TRBJ1-2 15 TRBD1 TRBV4-2 TGTGCCAGCAGCCGAACCGGGACAGGGGGCTTTGGCTACACCTTC CASSRTGTGGFGYTF
- TRBJ2-1 14 TRBD2 TRBV6-2/TRBV6-3 TGTGCCAGCAGTTTTAGCGGGCCCTACAATGAGCAGTTCTTC CASSFSGPYNEQFF
- TRBJ2-2 12 - TRBV6-5 TGTGGATATCGGGGTGGGACCGGGGAGCTGTTTTTT CGYRGGTGELFF
- TRBJ2-5 14 TRBD1 TRBV5-1 TGCGCCAGCAGCCTGACTCGACAGGGCCAGACCCAGTACTTC CASSLTRQGQTQYF
- TRBJ2-3 15 - TRBV9 TGTGCCAGCAGCGTAGTGACAGGGGAGGGAGATACGCAGTATTTT CASSVVTGEGDTQYF
- TRBJ2-2 19 TRBD2 TRBV7-2 TGTGCCAGCAGCTTAGATGGGGGTATAGCGGGAGGGCCGTCGGGGGAGCTGTTTTTT CASSLDGGIAGGPSGELFF
- TRBJ1-3 16 TRBD1 TRBV18 TGTGCCAGCTCACTACGGACAGGGAAACTTGGAAACACCATATATTTT CASSLRTGKLGNTIYF
- TRBJ1-2 15 TRBD1 TRBV6-1 TGTGCCAGCAGTGAATACAGGGGGCGCGACTATGGCTACACCTTC CASSEYRGRDYGYTF
- TRBJ2-3 11 TRBD2 TRBV20-1 TGCAGTGCTTCCCGGCTAGCGGGAATGTATTTT CSASRLAGMYF
once TRBJ1-1 14 - TRBV5-1 TGCGCCAGCAGCTTGTTGGCGGGTGGGACTGAAGCTTTCTTT CASSLLAGGTEAFF
- TRBJ1-5 14 TRBD1 TRBV5-4 TGTGCCAGCAGCCGACAGGGTGATAATCAGCCCCAGCATTTT CASSRQGDNQPQHF
- TRBJ2-7 13 - TRBV5-1 TGCGCCAGCAGCTTGGGGCAGGGCGGCGAGCAGTACTTC CASSLGQGGEQYF
- TRBJ2-7 14 TRBD1 TRBV18 TGTGCCAGCTCACCCAGGGACAGGGTCTACGAGCAGTACTTC CASSPRDRVYEQYF
- TRBJ2-1 19 TRBD2 TRBV5-1 TGCGCCAGCAGCTTCTATCGGGCAAGACTAGCGGGGGCCTACAATGAGCAGTTCTTC CASSFYRARLAGAYNEQFF
- TRBJ2-5 11 - TRBV7-9 TGTGCCAGCAGCTTCGGGGAGACCCAGTACTTC CASSFGETQYF
- TRBJ2-4 16 - TRBV7-2 TGTGCCAGCAGTTCCCCCGGGACTCCCAGCGGAAACATTCAGTACTTC CASSSPGTPSGNIQYF
- TRBJ1-2 13 - TRBV14 TGTGCCAGCAGTGGCGGTCCTAACTATGGCTACACCTTC CASSGGPNYGYTF
- TRBJ2-5 16 TRBD2 TRBV6-1 TGTGCCAGCAGTGAAGCGGGAAGCGGGGGGTGGGAGACCCAGTACTTC CASSEAGSGGWETQYF
- TRBJ1-2 12 - TRBV10-2 TGCGCCAGCAGTGACAGGGCGAATGGCTACACCTTC CASSDRANGYTF
- TRBJ1-4 14 - TRBV18 TGTGCCAGCTCACCAAAGCCCTATAATGAAAAACTGTTTTTT CASSPKPYNEKLFF
- TRBJ2-7 12 - TRBV7-9 TGTGCCAGCAGCCCACCAGGCTACGAGCAGTACTTC CASSPPGYEQYF
- TRBJ1-2 14 - TRBV25-1 TGTGCCAGCAGTGAATACTACAGGGCATATGGCTACACCTTC CASSEYYRAYGYTF
- TRBJ2-1 21 TRBD2 TRBV12-5 TGTGCTAGTGGTTTGGTACGTAAGGGACTAGCGGGAGGCTTCTCCTACAATGAGCAGTTCTTC CASGLVRKGLAGGFSYNEQFF
- TRBJ2-4 16 TRBD2 TRBV28 TGTGCCAGCAGCCCACTGGGACTAGCGGGGGGCCCCATTCAGTACTTC CASSPLGLAGGPIQYF
- TRBJ1-2 13 - TRBV4-1 TGCGCCAGCAGCCCCGAGGCGCTTTATGGCTACACCTTC CASSPEALYGYTF
- TRBJ2-3 9 - TRBV3-1/TRBV3-2 TGTGCCAGCAGCTTCAACTCGTATTTT CASSFNSYF
- TRBJ1-1 13 TRBD1 TRBV5-4 TGTGCCAGCAGCTTACGACAGGGGAATGAAGCTTTCTTT CASSLRQGNEAFF
- TRBJ1-5 16 - TRBV6-1 TGTGCCAGCAGTGAAGCGCTACGCTTGAACAATCAGCCCCAGCATTTT CASSEALRLNNQPQHF
once TRBJ1-2 11 - TRBV5-1 TGCGCCAGCAGAGGGGAAGGTGGCTACACCTTC CASRGEGGYTF
- TRBJ1-2 14 - TRBV6-4 TGTGCCAGCAGTGATAAGGCGGGGAACTATGGCTACACCTTC CASSDKAGNYGYTF
- TRBJ1-2 14 - TRBV6-5 TGTGCCAGCAGGCAGGGTCTAGCTAACTATGGCTACACCTTC CASRQGLANYGYTF
- TRBJ1-2 13 - TRBV19 TGTGCCAGTAGTATTAGGACTTTGGATGGCTACACCTTC CASSIRTLDGYTF